Here is one T cell receptor (beta chain) with its context. Between the mid-2010s and the late 2010s, patients underwent resection in Japan or China. Some clones are missing from TCRdb's copy, which holds only in-frame ones; the method was immunoSEQ multiplex PCR. The sample includes around 25,000 clones, roughly 70% of them seen just once. This specimen comes from a study of immune evolution from preneoplasia to lung adenocarcinoma. In germline, CDR1 is LNHDA, CDR2 SQIVND (reference sequence). The CDR3 is 15 amino acids. V dropped 5 bases and J dropped 2 bases, with 15 bases sitting between them. The clonotype originates from a person in their 60s with invasive lung adenocarcinoma. Some clones in this sample may be carry-over from other donors' samples. This chain joins TRBV19 and TRBJ2-5, with D possibly TRBD1 on 6 matching bases. The sample was FFPE invasive lung adenocarcinoma tissue. Written as DNA, the CDR3 is TGTGCCAGTAGTGTGGGGGCTCGACGACAAGAGACCCAGTACTTC. Residues: CASSVGARRQETQYF.